This note documents a single T cell receptor (beta chain) sequence. What it binds is unknown. This sample was taken from a study of CD8 T cells in ankylosing spondylitis. General study points: Clones linked with disease were CD8+ and fairly uncommon in the peripheral blood. The study identified a TCR beta motif of under ten highly homologous variants that appeared characteristic of ankylosing spondylitis blood. Earlier literature documents some of the motif variants in reactive arthritis synovial fluid and blood. Matched ankylosing spondylitis synovial fluid reportedly showed significant enrichment of disease-linked clones.

The authors made TCR beta libraries by quantitative 5'-RACE with molecular barcodes. TCRdb reanalysed the 5' RACE reads using MiXCR and keeps one entry per CDR3 protein. The sample lists a few hundred thousand distinct CDR3 sequences, approximately 20% occurring once. The CDR3 has 18 residues. V was clipped by 2 bases and J by 7 bases; unmatched bases: 17. Per germline, CDR1 LNHDA and CDR2 SQIVND (reference sequence). The sequence came from a male donor with ankylosing spondylitis. The sample was blood, either unsorted or a sorted T cell fraction (not recorded which). This sequence joins TRBV19 and TRBJ2-1; the match to TRBD2 covers 7 bases. CDR3 nucleotides: TGTGCCAGTAGTATAATCCCCCGGTTGGGCGGGAGAAATAATGAGCAGTTCTTC. Translation: CASSIIPRLGGRNNEQFF.